The 24 T cell receptor beta chains in this list originate from one sample, sequenced in a study of cytomegalovirus exposure and HLA in healthy donors. Profiled with immunoSEQ multiplex PCR; TCRdb holds only in-frame clones, not every one. The table has tens of thousands of clones, around 90% seen once. The sequenced sample consisted of PBMCs. The source of these receptors is a woman aged 18-30 years in good health and CMV-seropositive.

The V call is TRBV19, the J call TRBJ1-1; D is unresolved. Germline CDR1 and CDR2: LNHDA and SQIVND (reference sequence). V was pared by 7 bases and J by 1 base, with 10 bases between. The CDR3 has 13 amino acids. This CDR3 reads CASTARGNTEAFF. As DNA, the CDR3 is TGTGCCAGTACCGCCCGGGGGAACACTGAAGCTTTCTTT.

The chain uses TRBV7-8 and TRBJ1-3, with D possibly being TRBD1 (5 bases). V lost 7 bases, J lost 8 bases, and 12 bases lay in between. Germline CDR1 is SGHVS and CDR2 is FQNEAQ. The CDR3 loop spans 12 amino acids. CDR3: CASTPGGDTIYF. CDR3 DNA sequence: TGTGCCAGCACCCCGGGGGGGGACACCATATATTTT.

A single count supports this clone. This chain uses TRBV28 with TRBJ1-1; TRBD1 is a possible D gene (6 bases). Deletions cut 8 bases from V and 0 bases from J, with 13 bases between. Germline CDR1 MDHEN, CDR2 SYDVKM. The CDR3 loop spans 14 amino acids. CDR3 sequence reads: CASGAGAMNTEAFF. The CDR3 region has the DNA TGTGCCAGCGGGGCAGGGGCAATGAACACTGAAGCTTTCTTT.

This rearrangement joins TRBV6-1 to TRBJ2-7, with 11 bases lining up with TRBD2. After removal of 1 base from V and 4 bases from J, the junction contained 0 bases not matched to a gene. CDR3 length equals 14 residues. Germline CDR1 MNHNS, CDR2 SASEGT. The CDR3 DNA reads TGTGCCAGCAGTGAAGGACTAGCGGGATACGAGCAGTACTTC. Translating it yields CASSEGLAGYEQYF.

J is TRBJ2-7 and V is TRBV10-3; 8 bases match TRBD1. CDR1 is ENHRY, CDR2 SYGVKD, per germline. The CDR3 has 15 residues. J was trimmed by 3 bases and V by 6 bases; bases with no gene match: 10. CDR3 region: CAISSGQGIFYEQYF. CDR3 coding DNA: TGTGCCATCAGCTCAGGACAGGGCATTTTCTACGAGCAGTACTTC.

The chain combines TRBV7-9 with TRBJ1-1; TRBD1 might be the D (5 bases). Germline V lookup: CDR1 SEHNR, CDR2 FQNEAQ (reference sequence). The CDR3 extends over 13 amino acids. Trimming shortened V by 10 bases and J by 0 bases, and 12 bases separated the two germline ends. In DNA form, the CDR3 reads TGTGCCACTGGGGGGGGAATGAACACTGAAGCTTTCTTT. Translation: CATGGGMNTEAFF.

V is TRBV2 and J is TRBJ1-5, with D perhaps matching TRBD1 (5 bases). The germline V gene has CDR1 SNHLY and CDR2 FYNNEI. The CDR3 runs 15 residues. V lost 0 bases and J 10 bases, leaving 16 bases between the germline ends. CDR3 in DNA: TGTGCCAGCAGTGAAGCAAGCAGGGTATTATATCCCCAGCATTTT. Amino acids: CASSEASRVLYPQHF.

This clone has only one observation. This rearrangement joins TRBV6-1 to TRBJ2-7; 7 bases fit TRBD1. Per germline, CDR1 MNHNS and CDR2 SASEGT. CDR3 length: 13 amino acids. V gave up 8 bases and J gave up 1 base; unmatched junction bases: 5. The CDR3 coding sequence is TGTGCCAGCTACAGGGACAGTTCCTACGAGCAGTACTTC. This gives the protein CASYRDSSYEQYF.

V usage is TRBV30 and J usage is TRBJ2-7; 9 positions match TRBD1. Unmatched junction bases numbered 10, after V lost 5 bases and J lost 5 bases. Looked up from germline, CDR1 is GTSNPN and CDR2 is SVGIG (reference sequence). CDR3 size: 14 residues. The CDR3 coding sequence is TGTGCCTGGGGTGCGGGACAGGGAGTCAACGAGCAGTACTTC. This translates into CAWGAGQGVNEQYF.

The chain joins TRBV5-1 to TRBJ1-1; 9 bases fit TRBD1. V shed 4 bases, J shed 3 bases, and the junction held 4 bases outside the gene matches. This CDR3 has 14 residues. Germline V lookup: CDR1 SGHRS, CDR2 YFSETQ. The CDR3 reads CASSDDRGDTEAFF. CDR3 nucleotides: TGCGCCAGCAGCGACGACAGGGGGGACACTGAAGCTTTCTTT.

The rearrangement joins TRBV4-1 to TRBJ2-7; 9 bases agree with TRBD1. Losses at the gene ends were 4 bases for V and 3 bases for J; bases not matched to a gene: 7. Germline loops: CDR1 MGHRA, CDR2 YSYEKL. The CDR3 sequence is 15 residues long. The DNA for the CDR3 is TGCGCCAGCAGCCGAGACAGGGGGGTCAACTACGAGCAGTACTTC. It codes for CASSRDRGVNYEQYF.

The chain combines TRBV19 with TRBJ2-1; 7 nucleotides match TRBD1. CDR3 size: 14 residues. V was pared by 7 bases and J by 5 bases, with 8 bases of the junction left unmatched. Per the germline V gene, CDR1 is LNHDA and CDR2 is SQIVND (reference sequence). This CDR3 reads CASKTGDSDNEQFF. CDR3 nucleotide sequence: TGTGCCAGTAAGACCGGGGACAGCGACAATGAGCAGTTCTTC.

The CDR3 DNA reads TGTGCCAGCAGTCCACTCAGCGGGGGCTTTGCCTACAATGAGCAGTTCTTC. It yields the protein CASSPLSGGFAYNEQFF. V usage is TRBV27 and J usage is TRBJ2-1; 8 bases fit TRBD2. Trimming took 5 bases from V and 2 from J; bases not matched to a gene: 11. The CDR3 has 17 residues. Germline CDR1 and CDR2: MNHEY and SMNVEV (reference sequence).

The chain employs TRBV19 and TRBJ2-7; 15 nucleotides match TRBD2. The CDR3 consists of 19 residues. V shed 5 bases and J 4 bases; nucleotides not matched to a gene: 15. Germline CDR1 reads LNHDA; CDR2 reads SQIVND (reference sequence). The CDR3 DNA reads as TGTGCCAGTAGTTTGTGGGACAGCGGACTAGCGGGAGGGGCGTACGAGCAGTACTTC. Its translation: CASSLWDSGLAGGAYEQYF. Full variable domain (remainder filled in from reference TRBV19 and TRBJ2-7): DGGITQSPKYLFRKEGQNVTLSCEQNLNHDAMYWYRQDPGQGLRLIYYSQIVNDFQKGDIAEGYSVSREKKESFPLTVTSAQKNPTAFYLCASSLWDSGLAGGAYEQYFGPGTRLTVT.

J is TRBJ1-4 and V is TRBV29-1; perhaps TRBD1 as D (6 bases). V was shortened by 5 bases and J by 13 bases, with 14 bases between the two germline ends. The CDR3 has 11 amino acids. In germline, CDR1 is SQVTM, CDR2 ANQGSEA. CDR3 nucleotide sequence: TGCAGCGTTCTAGGTGACAGGAGACTGTTTTTT. It translates to CSVLGDRRLFF.

Comment on this clone: Compared with germline, one end of the junction differs, possibly owing to a read error. The genes are TRBV9 and TRBJ2-7; weak D call: TRBD2 (7 bases). Germline assignment: CDR1 SGDLS and CDR2 YYNGEE. The CDR3 covers 15 residues. CDR3 protein: CASSPHGGLSSEQYF. In DNA form, the CDR3 reads TGTGCCAGCAGCCCCCACGGGGGGCTCTCCTCCGAGCAGTACTTC.

The chain combines TRBV7-2 with TRBJ2-5; D unclear. The CDR3 runs 12 residues. Germline V lookup: CDR1 SGHTA, CDR2 FQGNSA. Trimming removed 3 bases from V and 5 bases from J, with 7 bases in between. The CDR3 region is CASSFLGETQYF. CDR3 nucleotide sequence: TGTGCCAGCAGCTTTCTCGGGGAGACCCAGTACTTC.

The V call is TRBV4-2, the J call TRBJ2-1; 9 bases match TRBD2. This CDR3 is 16 amino acids long. Per the germline V gene, CDR1 is LGHNA and CDR2 is YNFKEQ. After removal of 5 bases from V and 1 base from J, the junction contained 6 bases not matched to a gene. CDR3 DNA: TGTGCCAGCAGCGGATCGACTAGCGGTTCCTACAATGAGCAGTTCTTC. Protein sequence: CASSGSTSGSYNEQFF.

The rearrangement links TRBV6-5 to TRBJ2-2; D perhaps matches TRBD1 (5 bases). The V end lost 6 bases, the J end lost 1 base, and 9 bases lay between the germline ends. The germline CDR1 and CDR2 sequences are MNHEY and SVGAGI. The CDR3 is 14 amino acids. In DNA form, the CDR3 reads TGTGCCAGCAGACAACAGGAGAACACCGGGGAGCTGTTTTTT. Its translation: CASRQQENTGELFF.

V usage is TRBV5-1 and J usage is TRBJ2-2, with 14 positions matching TRBD2. The germline V gene encodes CDR1 SGHRS and CDR2 YFSETQ. V lost 4 bases, J lost 9 bases, and 14 bases stayed unmatched. The CDR3 spans 18 residues. The DNA for the CDR3 is TGCGCCAGCAGCATAGCGACCGGACTAGCGGGGGGCAGCAGGGAGCTGTTTTTT. This translates into CASSIATGLAGGSRELFF.

Only one count was recorded for this clone. V gene TRBV11-2 combines with J gene TRBJ2-4, with TRBD2 identical over 7 bases. Germline V gene data show CDR1 as SGHAT and CDR2 as FQNNGV. This CDR3 has 18 residues. With 5 bases clipped from V and 8 bases from J, the junction kept 21 bases outside the gene matches. CDR3 residues: CASSPPLGGRGRRDIQYF. CDR3 DNA sequence: TGTGCCAGCAGCCCCCCCCTTGGAGGGAGGGGCCGAAGAGACATTCAGTACTTC.

The chain links TRBV7-2 to TRBJ2-5, with a possible D match to TRBD1 (6 bases). V gave up 5 bases and J gave up 5 bases, with 21 bases separating them. Germline V gene sequence: CDR1 SGHTA, CDR2 FQGNSA. CDR3 length: 16 amino acids. CDR3 coding DNA: TGTGCCAGCAGCCCTAGAGGGGGAATGGGTCTCGAGACCCAGTACTTC. It codes for CASSPRGGMGLETQYF.

The chain carries TRBV11-2 and TRBJ2-1, with 7 bases matching TRBD2. V lost 5 bases to trimming and J lost 1 base; unmatched junction nucleotides: 8. The CDR3 has 16 amino acids. Germline V gene data show CDR1 as SGHAT and CDR2 as FQNNGV. The CDR3 DNA sequence: TGTGCCAGCAGCGTGGCAGCGGGGCCGTCCTACAATGAGCAGTTCTTC. This gives the protein CASSVAAGPSYNEQFF.

The chain links TRBV19 to TRBJ1-1; possibly TRBD1 for D (5 bases). The V end was cut by 7 bases, the J end by 2 bases, with 14 bases between. The CDR3 is 14 amino acids. The germline V gene encodes CDR1 LNHDA and CDR2 SQIVND (reference sequence). The CDR3 sequence is CASTLGEPNTEAFF. For the CDR3, the DNA is TGTGCCAGTACCTTAGGGGAACCCAACACTGAAGCTTTCTTT.